This record looks at one T cell receptor beta chain sequence and its context. The antigen it recognizes is unknown. Per-base quality was not reported, and no clone a single base away is much larger than it. The sample originates from a study of shared clonotypes between healthy human individuals (dated by TCRdb to about 2020). For the study in its entirety: The cohort comprised a couple of women and a few men aged 18 to 49 years. To increase sequencing depth and limit assay-specific biases, TCR repertoire library preparation and sequencing were carried out by different laboratories using diverse techniques. To estimate repertoire size and how much clonotype sharing occurs between individuals, the study deeply sequenced the blood TCR repertoires of roughly 5 healthy adults. Per donor, three plates each were used for CD4 naive and CD4 memory, two for CD8 naive, and one for CD8 memory. Leukapheresis yielded between about 0.85 and 10 billion PBMCs per donor. Overall study outcomes, separate from this receptor: Sharing across a handful of donors was observed for around 5% of naive CD4, over 3% of naive CD8, 2% to 2.5% of memory CD4, and about 0.38% of memory CD8 clonotypes. Naive subsets generally had larger estimated clonotype richness than memory subsets. Based on pairwise subsampling, the degree of clonotype sharing among donors was expected to be affected by sequencing depth. The genetic and exposure-history diversity represented was limited by the small number of donors. Clonotypes shared by all four sorted-subset donors showed higher generation probabilities than non-shared clonotypes. Incomplete sequencing was indicated by rarefaction of sorted-subset datasets, despite the large sequencing depth. Sampling was limited to blood, and TCR repertoires in tissue likely differ from TCR repertoires in blood.

CD8 naive samples consisted of CD45RO-negative cells that were positively selected for CCR7, yielding a CD45RA+CCR7+ population without TemRA cells. The donors were healthy, HIV-negative adults who had no recently reported acute infections or vaccinations. Only Caucasian adults living in Nashville, Tennessee, USA were represented among the donors. Blood was obtained by leukapheresis, after which PBMCs were separated by Ficoll-Histopaque density gradient centrifugation and cryopreserved in liquid nitrogen vapor phase. Analytical flow cytometry was used to check the purity and quantity of every magnetically sorted T cell population. Each sorted fraction had its genomic DNA isolated and then quantified by UV absorbance on a Nanodrop 2000c. The CDR3 runs 17 residues from the cysteine to the phenylalanine. This entry keeps only the CDR3 DNA: 51 bases, framed from base 1. V and J lose 2 bases and 4 bases, and a span of 18 bases separates them. In the germline V gene, CDR1 corresponds to MDHEN and CDR2 to SYDVKM.

Using the deep immunoSEQ assay, multiplex PCR amplified TCR CDR3 regions from genomic DNA. Extracted genomic DNA from each cell subset was distributed evenly across all wells of several immunoSEQ 96-well plates, and each plate was treated as a replicate. For sorted subsets, around 200 ng genomic DNA, equal to 25,000 to 35,000 T cell genomes, was loaded into each replicate PCR. Purified libraries were quantified with a Qubit 3.0 fluorometer, sized on a Bioanalyzer 2100, and re-quantified with the KAPA Library Quantification kit. A separate single-read 150-cycle Illumina NextSeq 550 flow cell was used to sequence each immunoSEQ 96-well plate. Processing in the source paper ran as follows. Because only junctional sequences without quality scores were contained in the immunoSEQ output, filtering matching that applied to full-length reads could not be performed. Sequences were annotated with PyIR, a Python wrapper for IgBLAST v1.9, and V/J genes and CDR3 were assigned using IMGT germline references. Reads were removed for weak V/J assignments (E-value above 1e-6), missing CDR3, stop codons, out-of-frame junctions, or ambiguous translated residues. V3J clonotypes were defined by identical inferred V gene, J gene, and CDR3 amino acid sequence. The percentage overlap between two repertoires was calculated by dividing the number of shared unique clonotypes by the size of the smaller repertoire. RTK rarefaction, the Chao1 estimator, and Recon v2.1 estimates of unobserved clonotypes were used to assess repertoire richness. For all TCRbeta clonotypes obtained by the gDNA method from a few donors, generation probabilities were computed with OLGA. TCRdb holds this immuneACCESS table with in-frame rearrangements only. Some clones are missing; in checked studies, unresolved V genes explain under half, and the rest has no known cause. That table is the source of V, J and clone size, and D and trimming were worked out from the DNA. The sample table contains about 2.1 million clones; only one count was recorded for 93% of them. Clones ranked in the top ten supply about 1.7% of the sample.

The source of this sequence is a young man in good health. Some clones in this sample may be carry-over from other donors' samples. The specimen was naive CD8+ T cells from PBMCs. The cell subset or site label, read with the paper, signifies: CD45RA+CCR7+. In this chain, TRBV28 is recombined with TRBJ1-3; TRBD1 is a weak D gene call, 5 bases matching. The CDR3 region: CASSLSGDSPGGNTIYF. The nucleotides are TGTGCCAGCAGTTTAAGTGGGGACTCACCGGGGGGAAACACCATATATTTT.